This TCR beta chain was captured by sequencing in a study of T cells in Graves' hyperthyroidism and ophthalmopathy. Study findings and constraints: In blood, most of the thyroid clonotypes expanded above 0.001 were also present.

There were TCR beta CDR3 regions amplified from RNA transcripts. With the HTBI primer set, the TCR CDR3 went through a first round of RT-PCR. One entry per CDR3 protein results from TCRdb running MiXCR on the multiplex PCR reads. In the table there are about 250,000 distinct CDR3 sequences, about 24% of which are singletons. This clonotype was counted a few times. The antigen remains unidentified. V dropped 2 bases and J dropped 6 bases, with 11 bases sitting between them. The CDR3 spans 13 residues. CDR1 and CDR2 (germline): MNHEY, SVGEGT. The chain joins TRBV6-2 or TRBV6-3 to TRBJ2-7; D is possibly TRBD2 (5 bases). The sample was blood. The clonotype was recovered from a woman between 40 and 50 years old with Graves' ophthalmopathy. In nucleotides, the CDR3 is TGTGCCAGCAGTTACGGAGGTGGGCTCGAGCAGTACTTC. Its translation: CASSYGGGLEQYF.